This TCR beta chain was recorded in a study of human T cells and chemical hapten exposure. One entry per CDR3 protein results from TCRdb running MiXCR on the RACE reads. This table has some 49,000 distinct CDR3 sequences, 9.5% to 10% appearing once. Time point of the sample: pre-sensitization, week 0. Treatment specified: therapeutic diphenylcyclopropenone sensitization with weekly scalp DPC. Whole blood, unfractionated, served as the material for total RNA extraction. Suited to DPC and affected by alopecia, the donors ranged from 18 to 70 years old. This clonotype was recorded a few times. The receptor was isolated from a woman in her 30s with alopecia areata. Some clones in this sample may be carry-over from other donors' samples. Sequencing used whole blood, obtained in connection with sensitization to the hapten diphenylcyclopropenone (DPC).

This CDR3 reads CASSLGVTQPQHF. The CDR3 DNA sequence: TGTGCCAGCAGCTTAGGAGTAACTCAGCCCCAGCATTTT. The V gene is TRBV7-3, the J gene TRBJ1-5; no clear D. This CDR3 is built from 13 residues. From germline, CDR1 is SGHTA and CDR2 FQGTGA. V dropped 2 bases and J dropped 6 bases, with 8 bases sitting between them.